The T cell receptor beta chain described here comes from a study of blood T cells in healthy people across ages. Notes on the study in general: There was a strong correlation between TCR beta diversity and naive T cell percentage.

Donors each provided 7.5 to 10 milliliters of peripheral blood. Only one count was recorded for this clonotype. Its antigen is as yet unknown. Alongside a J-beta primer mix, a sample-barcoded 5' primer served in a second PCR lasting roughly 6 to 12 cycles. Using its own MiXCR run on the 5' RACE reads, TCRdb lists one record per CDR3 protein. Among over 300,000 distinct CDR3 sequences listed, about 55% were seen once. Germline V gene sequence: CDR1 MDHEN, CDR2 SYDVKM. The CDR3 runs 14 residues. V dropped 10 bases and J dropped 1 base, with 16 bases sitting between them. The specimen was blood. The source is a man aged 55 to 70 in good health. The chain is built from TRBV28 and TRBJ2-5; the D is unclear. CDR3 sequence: CATQPDNVQETQYF. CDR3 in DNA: TGTGCCACCCAACCCGACAATGTCCAAGAGACCCAGTACTTC.